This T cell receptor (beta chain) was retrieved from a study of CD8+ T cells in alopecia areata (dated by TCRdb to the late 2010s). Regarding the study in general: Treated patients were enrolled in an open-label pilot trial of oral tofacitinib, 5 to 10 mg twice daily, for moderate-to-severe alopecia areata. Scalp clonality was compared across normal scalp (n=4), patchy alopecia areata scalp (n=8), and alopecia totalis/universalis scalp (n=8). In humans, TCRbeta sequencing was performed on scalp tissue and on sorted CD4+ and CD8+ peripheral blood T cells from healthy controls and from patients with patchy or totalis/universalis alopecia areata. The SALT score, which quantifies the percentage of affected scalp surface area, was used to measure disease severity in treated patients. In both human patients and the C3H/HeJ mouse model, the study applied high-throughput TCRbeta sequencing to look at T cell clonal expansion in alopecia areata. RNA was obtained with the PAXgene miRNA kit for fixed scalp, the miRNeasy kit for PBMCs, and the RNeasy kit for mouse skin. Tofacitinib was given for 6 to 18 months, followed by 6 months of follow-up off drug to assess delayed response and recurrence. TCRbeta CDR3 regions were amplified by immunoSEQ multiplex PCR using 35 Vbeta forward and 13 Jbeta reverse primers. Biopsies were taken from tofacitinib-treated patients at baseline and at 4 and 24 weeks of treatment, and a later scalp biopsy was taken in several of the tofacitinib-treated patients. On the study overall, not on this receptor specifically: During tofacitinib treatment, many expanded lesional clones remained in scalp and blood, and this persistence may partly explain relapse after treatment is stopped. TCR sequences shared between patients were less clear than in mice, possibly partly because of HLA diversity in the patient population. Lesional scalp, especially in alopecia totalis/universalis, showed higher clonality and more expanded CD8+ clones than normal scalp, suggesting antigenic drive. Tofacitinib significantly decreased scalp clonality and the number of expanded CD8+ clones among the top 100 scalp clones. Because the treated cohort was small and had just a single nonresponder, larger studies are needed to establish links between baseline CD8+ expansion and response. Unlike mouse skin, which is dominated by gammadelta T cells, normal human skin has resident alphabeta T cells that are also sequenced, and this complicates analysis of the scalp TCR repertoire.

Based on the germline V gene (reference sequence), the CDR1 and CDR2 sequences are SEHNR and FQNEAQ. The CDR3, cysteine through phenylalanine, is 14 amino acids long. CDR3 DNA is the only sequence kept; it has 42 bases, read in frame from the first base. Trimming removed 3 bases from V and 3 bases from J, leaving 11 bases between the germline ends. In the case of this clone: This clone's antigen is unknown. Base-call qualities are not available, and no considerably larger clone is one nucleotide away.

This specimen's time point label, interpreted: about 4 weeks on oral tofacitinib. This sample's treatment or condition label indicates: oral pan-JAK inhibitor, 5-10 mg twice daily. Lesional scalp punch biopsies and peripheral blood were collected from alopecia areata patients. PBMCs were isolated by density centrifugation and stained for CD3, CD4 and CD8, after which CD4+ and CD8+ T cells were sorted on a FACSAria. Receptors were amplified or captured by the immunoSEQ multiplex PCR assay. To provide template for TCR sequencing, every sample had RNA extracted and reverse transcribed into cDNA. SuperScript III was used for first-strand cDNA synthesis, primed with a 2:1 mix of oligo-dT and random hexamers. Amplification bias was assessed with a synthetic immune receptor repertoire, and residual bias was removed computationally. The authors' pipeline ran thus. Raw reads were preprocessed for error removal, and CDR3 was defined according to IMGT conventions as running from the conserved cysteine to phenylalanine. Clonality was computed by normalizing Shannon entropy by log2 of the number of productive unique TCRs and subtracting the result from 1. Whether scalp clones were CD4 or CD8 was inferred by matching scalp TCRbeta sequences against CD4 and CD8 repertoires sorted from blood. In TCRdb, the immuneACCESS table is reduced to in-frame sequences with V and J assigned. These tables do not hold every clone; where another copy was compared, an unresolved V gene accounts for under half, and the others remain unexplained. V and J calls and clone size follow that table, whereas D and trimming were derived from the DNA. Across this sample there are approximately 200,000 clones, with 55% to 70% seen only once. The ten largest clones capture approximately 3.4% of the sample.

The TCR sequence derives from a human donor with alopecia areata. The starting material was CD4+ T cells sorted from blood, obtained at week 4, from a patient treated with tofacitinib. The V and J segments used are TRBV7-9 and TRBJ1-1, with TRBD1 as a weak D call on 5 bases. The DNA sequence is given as TGTGCCAGCAGCTTCCGGGGGTCAGACACTGAAGCTTTCTTT. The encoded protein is CASSFRGSDTEAFF.